The rows below give T cell receptor beta chains drawn from one sample of a study of shared clonotypes between healthy human individuals. The repertoire was sequenced with immunoSEQ multiplex PCR; TCRdb's copy has only in-frame clones and lacks some. The sample consists of 2,500,000 or so clones, approximately 94% of them appearing once. Material for sequencing was naive CD4+ T cells sorted from blood. These receptors came from a man aged 18-30 years in good health. Each CDR3 is given with its conserved first and last residue. A D gene is named only where the DNA matches it firmly. A row's size may be missing; if present it is once, few, many or a size class.

v_gene	j_gene	abundance	d_gene	len	CDR3nt	CDR3aa
TRBV11-2	TRBJ2-7	once	TRBD1	14	TGTGCCAGCAGTCCGGGACAGGGGTCTTACGAGCAGTACTTC	CASSPGQGSYEQYF
TRBV29-1	TRBJ2-7	NA	TRBD1	14	TGCAGCGTTCTGACCGGGACAGGGCTCTACGAGCAGTACTTC	CSVLTGTGLYEQYF
TRBV5-4	TRBJ2-1	NA	NA	17	TGTGCCAGCAGCTTGGAGGGCCGCTCGACCTCCTACAATGAGCAGTTCTTC	CASSLEGRSTSYNEQFF
TRBV14	TRBJ2-2	once	NA	13	TGTGCCAGCAGCCAGTACGGAACCGGGGAGCTGTTTTTT	CASSQYGTGELFF
TRBV4-3	TRBJ2-3	NA	NA	16	TGCGCCAGCAGCCTTGACACGGGCCGCGGGACAGATACGCAGTATTTT	CASSLDTGRGTDTQYF
TRBV4-3	TRBJ1-2	NA	NA	15	TGCGCCAGCAGCCAAGATATTGTAGGGCGGTCTGGCTACACCTTC	CASSQDIVGRSGYTF
TRBV9	TRBJ2-3	NA	NA	15	TGTGCCAGCAGCGTAGAACTAGGGACAACAGATACGCAGTATTTT	CASSVELGTTDTQYF
TRBV5-8	TRBJ1-2	NA	NA	14	TGTGCCAGCAGCCGAGGACGGAATGACTATGGCTACACCTTC	CASSRGRNDYGYTF
TRBV7-8	TRBJ2-2	few	TRBD2	14	TGTGCCAGCAGGGGACTAGTGGACACCGGGGAGCTGTTTTTT	CASRGLVDTGELFF
TRBV16	TRBJ2-7	NA	NA	14	TGTGCCAGCAGCCAATTTGGGACTTCCTACGAGCAGTACTTC	CASSQFGTSYEQYF